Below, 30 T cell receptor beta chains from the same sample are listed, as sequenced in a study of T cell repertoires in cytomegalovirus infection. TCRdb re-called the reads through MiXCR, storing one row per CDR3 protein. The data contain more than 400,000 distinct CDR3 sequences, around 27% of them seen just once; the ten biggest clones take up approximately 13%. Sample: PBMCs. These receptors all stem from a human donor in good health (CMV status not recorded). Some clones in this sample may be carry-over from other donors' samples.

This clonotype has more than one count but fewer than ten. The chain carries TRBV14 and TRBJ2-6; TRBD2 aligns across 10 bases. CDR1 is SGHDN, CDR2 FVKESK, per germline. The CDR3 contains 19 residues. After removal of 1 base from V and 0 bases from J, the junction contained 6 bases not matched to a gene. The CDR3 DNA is TGTGCCAGCAGCCAAGTTCTAGCGGGAGAGAGCTCTGGGGCCAACGTCCTGACTTTC. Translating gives CASSQVLAGESSGANVLTF.

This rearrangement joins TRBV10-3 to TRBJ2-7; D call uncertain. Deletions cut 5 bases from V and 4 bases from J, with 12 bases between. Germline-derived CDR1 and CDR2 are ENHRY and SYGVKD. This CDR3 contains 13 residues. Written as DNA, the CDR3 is TGTGCCATCAGTAACGGCGACGGGTACGAGCAGTACGTC. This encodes CAISNGDGYEQYV.

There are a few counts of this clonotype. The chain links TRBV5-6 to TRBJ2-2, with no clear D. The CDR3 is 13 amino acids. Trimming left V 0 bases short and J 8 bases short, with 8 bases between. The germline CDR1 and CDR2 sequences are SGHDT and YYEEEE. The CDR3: CASSLGSSGELFF. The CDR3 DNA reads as TGTGCCAGCAGCTTGGGGAGTTCGGGGGAGCTGTTTTTT.

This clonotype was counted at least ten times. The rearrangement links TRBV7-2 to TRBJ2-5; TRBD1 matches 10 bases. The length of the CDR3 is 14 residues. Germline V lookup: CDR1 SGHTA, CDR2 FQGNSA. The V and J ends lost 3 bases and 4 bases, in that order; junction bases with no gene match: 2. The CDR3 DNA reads TGTGCCAGCAGCTTCGACAGGGGGCGAGAGACCCAGTACTTC. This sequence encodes CASSFDRGRETQYF.

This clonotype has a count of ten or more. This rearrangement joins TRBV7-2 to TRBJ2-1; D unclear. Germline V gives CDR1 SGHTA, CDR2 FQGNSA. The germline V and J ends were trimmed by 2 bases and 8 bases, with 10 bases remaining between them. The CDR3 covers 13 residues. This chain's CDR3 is CASSLKDAYEQFF. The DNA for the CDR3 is TGTGCCAGCAGCTTAAAGGATGCGTATGAGCAGTTCTTC.

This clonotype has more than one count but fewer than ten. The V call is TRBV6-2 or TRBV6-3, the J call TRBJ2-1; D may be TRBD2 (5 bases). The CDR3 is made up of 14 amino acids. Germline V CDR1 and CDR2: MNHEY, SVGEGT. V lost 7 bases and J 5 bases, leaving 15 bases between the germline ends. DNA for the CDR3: TGTGCCAGCATGTGGCGGGTGGGAGACAATGAGCAGTTCTTC. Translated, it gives CASMWRVGDNEQFF.

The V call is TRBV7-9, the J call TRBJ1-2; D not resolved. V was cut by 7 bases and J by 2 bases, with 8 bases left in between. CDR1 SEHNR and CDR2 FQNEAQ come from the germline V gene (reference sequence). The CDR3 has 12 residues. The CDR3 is CASTSANYGYTF. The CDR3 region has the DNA TGTGCCAGCACCTCGGCCAACTATGGCTACACCTTC. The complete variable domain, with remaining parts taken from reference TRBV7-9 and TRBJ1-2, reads DTGVSQNPRHKITKRGQNVTFRCDPISEHNRLYWYRQTLGQGPEFLTYFQNEAQLEKSRLLSDRFSAERPKGSFSTLEIQRTEQGDSAMYLCASTSANYGYTFGSGTRLTVV.

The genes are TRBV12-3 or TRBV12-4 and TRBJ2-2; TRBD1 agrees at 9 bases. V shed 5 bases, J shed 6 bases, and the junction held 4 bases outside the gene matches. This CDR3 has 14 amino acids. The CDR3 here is CASSLGQGAGELFF. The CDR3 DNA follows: TGTGCCAGCAGTCTGGGACAGGGAGCCGGGGAGCTGTTTTTT.

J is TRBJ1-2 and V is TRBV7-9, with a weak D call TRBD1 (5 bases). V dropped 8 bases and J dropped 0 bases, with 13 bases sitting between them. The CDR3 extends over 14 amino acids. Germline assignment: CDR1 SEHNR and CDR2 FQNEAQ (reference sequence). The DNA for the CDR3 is TGTGCCAGCTTAAGAGGGGAGACTAACTATGGCTACACCTTC. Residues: CASLRGETNYGYTF.

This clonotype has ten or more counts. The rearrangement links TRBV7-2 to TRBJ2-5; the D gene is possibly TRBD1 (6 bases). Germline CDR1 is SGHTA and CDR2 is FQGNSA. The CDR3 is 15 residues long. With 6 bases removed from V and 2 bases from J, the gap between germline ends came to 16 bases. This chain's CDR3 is CASSRVQGPQETQYF. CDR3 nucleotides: TGTGCCAGCAGTCGCGTACAGGGACCTCAAGAGACCCAGTACTTC.

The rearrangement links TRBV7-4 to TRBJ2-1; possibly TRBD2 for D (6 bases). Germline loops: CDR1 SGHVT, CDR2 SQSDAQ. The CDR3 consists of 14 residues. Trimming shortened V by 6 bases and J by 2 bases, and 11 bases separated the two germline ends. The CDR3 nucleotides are TGTGCCAGCAGTACGGGAGACACCTACAATGAGCAGTTCTTC. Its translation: CASSTGDTYNEQFF. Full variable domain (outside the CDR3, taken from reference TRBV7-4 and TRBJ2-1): GAGVSQSPRYKVAKRGRDVALRCDSISGHVTLYWYRQTLGQGSEVLTYSQSDAQRDKSGRPSGRFSAERPERSVSTLKIQRTEQGDSAVYLCASSTGDTYNEQFFGPGTRLTVL.

CDR3 nucleotides: TGTGCCACGGGGGGGGACAATCAGCCCCAGCATTTT. As protein: CATGGDNQPQHF. This chain uses TRBV10-3 with TRBJ1-5, with D possibly TRBD1 on 5 matching bases. The CDR3 sequence is 12 residues long. Germline CDR1 reads ENHRY; CDR2 reads SYGVKD. V shed 10 bases and J shed 3 bases, with 10 bases lying between them.

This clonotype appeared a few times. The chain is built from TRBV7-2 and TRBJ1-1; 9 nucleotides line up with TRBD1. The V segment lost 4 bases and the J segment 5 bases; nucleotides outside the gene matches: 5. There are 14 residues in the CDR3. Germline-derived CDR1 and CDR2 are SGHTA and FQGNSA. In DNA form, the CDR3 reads TGTGCCAGCAGCTGGAACAGGGGGCCGACTGAAGCTTTCTTT. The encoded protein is CASSWNRGPTEAFF.

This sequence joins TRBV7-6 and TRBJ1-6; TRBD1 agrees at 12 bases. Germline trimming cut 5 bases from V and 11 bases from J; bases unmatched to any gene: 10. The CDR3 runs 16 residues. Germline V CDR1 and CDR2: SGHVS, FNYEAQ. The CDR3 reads CASSVVGTGGHPPLHF. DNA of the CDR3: TGTGCCAGCAGCGTAGTGGGGACAGGGGGCCATCCACCCCTCCACTTT.

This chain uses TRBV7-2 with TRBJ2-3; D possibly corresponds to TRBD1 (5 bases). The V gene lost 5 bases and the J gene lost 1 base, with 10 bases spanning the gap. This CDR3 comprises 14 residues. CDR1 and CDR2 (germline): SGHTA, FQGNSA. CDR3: CASSLQERTDTQYF. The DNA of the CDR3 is TGTGCCAGCAGCCTACAGGAGCGCACAGATACGCAGTATTTT.

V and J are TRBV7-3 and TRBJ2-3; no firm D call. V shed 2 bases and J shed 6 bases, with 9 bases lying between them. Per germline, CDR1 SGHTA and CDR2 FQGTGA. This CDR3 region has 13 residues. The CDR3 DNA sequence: TGTGCCAGCAGCTTAGAGCCGGCGGATACGCAGTATTTT. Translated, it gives CASSLEPADTQYF.

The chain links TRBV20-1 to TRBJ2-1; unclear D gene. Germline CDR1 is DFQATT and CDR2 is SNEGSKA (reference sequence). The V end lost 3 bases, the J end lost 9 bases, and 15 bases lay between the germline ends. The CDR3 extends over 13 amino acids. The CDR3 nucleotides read TGCAGTGCTAGTCTAGGTTCTAGTGTTGAGCAGTTCTTC. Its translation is CSASLGSSVEQFF.

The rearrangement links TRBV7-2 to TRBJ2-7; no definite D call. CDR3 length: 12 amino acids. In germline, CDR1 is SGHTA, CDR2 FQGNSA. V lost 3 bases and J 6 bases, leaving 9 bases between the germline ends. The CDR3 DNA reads TGTGCCAGCAGCTTCCCGAGTGGCGAGCAGTACGTC. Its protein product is CASSFPSGEQYV.

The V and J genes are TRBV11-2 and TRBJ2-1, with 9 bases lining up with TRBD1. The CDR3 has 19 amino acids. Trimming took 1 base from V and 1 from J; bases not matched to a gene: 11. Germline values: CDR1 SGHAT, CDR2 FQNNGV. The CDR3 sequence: CASSLVVGTGLFSYNEQFF. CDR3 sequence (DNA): TGTGCCAGCAGCTTAGTAGTGGGGACAGGGTTATTTTCCTACAATGAGCAGTTCTTC.

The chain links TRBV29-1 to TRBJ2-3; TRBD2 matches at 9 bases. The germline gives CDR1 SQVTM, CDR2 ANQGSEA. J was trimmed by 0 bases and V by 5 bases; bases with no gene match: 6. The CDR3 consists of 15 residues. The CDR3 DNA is TGCAGCGTTCTAACCGGGACTAGCAGCACAGATACGCAGTATTTT. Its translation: CSVLTGTSSTDTQYF.

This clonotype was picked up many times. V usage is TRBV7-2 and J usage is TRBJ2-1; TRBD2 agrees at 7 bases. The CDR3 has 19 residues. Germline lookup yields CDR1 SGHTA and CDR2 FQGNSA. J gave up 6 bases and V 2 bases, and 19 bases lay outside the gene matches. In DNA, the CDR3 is TGTGCCAGCAGCTTAATGGGAGGAACGGGGGGAGGCCCCATCAATGAGCAGTTCTTC. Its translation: CASSLMGGTGGGPINEQFF.

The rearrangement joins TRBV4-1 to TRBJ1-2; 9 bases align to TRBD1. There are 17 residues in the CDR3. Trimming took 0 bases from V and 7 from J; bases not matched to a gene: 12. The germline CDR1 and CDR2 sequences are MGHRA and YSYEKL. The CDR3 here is CASSQERHRGQGSGYTF. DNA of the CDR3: TGCGCCAGCAGCCAAGAGCGCCATAGGGGACAGGGAAGTGGCTACACCTTC.

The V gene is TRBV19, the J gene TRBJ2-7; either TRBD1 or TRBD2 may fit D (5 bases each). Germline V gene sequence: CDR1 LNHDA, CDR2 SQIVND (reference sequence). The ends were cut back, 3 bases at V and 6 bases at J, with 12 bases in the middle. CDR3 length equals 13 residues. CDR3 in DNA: TGTGCCAGTAGTATCTCTAAGGGGAGCGAGCAGTACGTC. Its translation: CASSISKGSEQYV.

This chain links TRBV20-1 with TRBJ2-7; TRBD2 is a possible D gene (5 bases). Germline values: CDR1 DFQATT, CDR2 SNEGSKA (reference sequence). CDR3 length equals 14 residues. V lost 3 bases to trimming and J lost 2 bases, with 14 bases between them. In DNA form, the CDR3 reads TGCAGTGCTAGTCCTTCAGCGGCCCCCTACGAGCAGTACTTC. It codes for CSASPSAAPYEQYF.

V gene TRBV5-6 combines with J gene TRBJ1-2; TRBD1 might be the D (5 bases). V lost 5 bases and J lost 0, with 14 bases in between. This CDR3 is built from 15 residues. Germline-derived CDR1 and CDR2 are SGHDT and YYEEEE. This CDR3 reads CASRGGTFANYGYTF. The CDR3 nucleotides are TGTGCCAGCAGGGGCGGGACTTTCGCTAACTATGGCTACACCTTC.

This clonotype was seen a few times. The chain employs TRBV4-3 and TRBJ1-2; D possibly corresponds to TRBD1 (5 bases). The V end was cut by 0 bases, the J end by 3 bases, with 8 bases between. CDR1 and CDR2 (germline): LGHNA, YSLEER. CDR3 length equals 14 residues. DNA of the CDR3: TGCGCCAGCAGCCAAGAGCGGGGACACTATGGCTACACCTTC. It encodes CASSQERGHYGYTF.

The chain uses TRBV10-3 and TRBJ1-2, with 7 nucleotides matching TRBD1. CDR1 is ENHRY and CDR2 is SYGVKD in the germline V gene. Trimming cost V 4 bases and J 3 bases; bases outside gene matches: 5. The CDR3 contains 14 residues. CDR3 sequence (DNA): TGTGCCATCAGTGGGGACAGCGGACACTATGGCTACACCTTC. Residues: CAISGDSGHYGYTF.

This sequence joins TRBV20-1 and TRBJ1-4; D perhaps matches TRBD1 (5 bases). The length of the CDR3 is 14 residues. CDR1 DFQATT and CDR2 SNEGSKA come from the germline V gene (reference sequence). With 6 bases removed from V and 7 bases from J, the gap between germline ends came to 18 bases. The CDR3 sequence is CSATDGHTFEKLFF. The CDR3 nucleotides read TGCAGTGCCACGGACGGACACACTTTTGAAAAACTGTTTTTT.

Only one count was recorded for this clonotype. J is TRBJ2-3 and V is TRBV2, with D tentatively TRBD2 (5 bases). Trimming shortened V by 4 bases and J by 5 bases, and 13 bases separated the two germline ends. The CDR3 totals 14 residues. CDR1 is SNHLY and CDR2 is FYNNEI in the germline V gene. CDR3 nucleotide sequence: TGTGCCAGCAGTGTTAGGCGGGTGGAAGATACGCAGTATTTT. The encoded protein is CASSVRRVEDTQYF.

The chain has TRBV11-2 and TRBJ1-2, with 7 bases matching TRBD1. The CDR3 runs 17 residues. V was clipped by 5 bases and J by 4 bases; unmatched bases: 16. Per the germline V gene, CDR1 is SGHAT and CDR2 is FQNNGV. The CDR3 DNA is TGTGCCAGCAGCGGAGATGTCGGGACAGCCTACCTCTATGGCTACACCTTC. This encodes CASSGDVGTAYLYGYTF.